The TCR beta chain described here comes from a study of response to subunit inactivated influenza vaccine. Overall study results and limits: Seasonal influenza vaccination, on each occasion, was suggested by the authors to recruit few new T cells.

V was cut by 0 bases and J by 5 bases, with 11 bases left in between. The germline CDR1 and CDR2 sequences are SGHDT and YYEEEE. This CDR3 comprises 14 residues. In its sample, this clonotype was seen many times. Its matching antigen is unknown. TCRdb re-derived calls from the RT-PCR reads in MiXCR, one entry per CDR3 protein. The repertoire holds about 620,000 distinct CDR3 sequences, about 11% seen once, with about 10% in the top ten. These data also featured in a second study, about T cells expressing NK-cell markers. From that study: cDNA encoding TCR beta was synthesized via 5'RACE template switching incorporating UMIs. Sorted CD3+CD56+NKG2C+, CD3+CD56+NKG2C- and CD3+CD56-NKG2C+ T cells supplied TCR beta repertoires. Among the experiments, several used an anti-gamma-delta TCR antibody to restrict sorting to alpha-beta TCR T cells.

The source material was PBMCs from blood, sampled on the day of vaccination. The source of this sequence is a man aged 50-60 years who received an inactivated influenza vaccine. The chain is built from TRBV5-6 and TRBJ2-5; no clear D. The CDR3 region has the DNA TGTGCCAGCAGCTTGGGGTGGGTTTCGGAGACCCAGTACTTC. Amino acid sequence: CASSLGWVSETQYF.